Following are 6 T cell receptor beta chains from one sample sequenced in a study of blood T cell repertoires in COVID-19. Sequencing was performed with immunoSEQ multiplex PCR; in TCRdb, only in-frame clones are kept and a portion is missing. The repertoire has about 75,000 clones, 75% to 90% of them found once; the top ten carry around 2.5%. The sequencing sample was made of peripheral blood. Source of these receptors: a human donor in a cohort sampled during active COVID-19.

The chain recombines TRBV6-5 with TRBJ1-5; 7 bases fit TRBD1. Germline V CDR1 and CDR2: MNHEY, SVGAGI. V trimming: 7 bases; J trimming: 7 bases; junction bases outside the gene matches: 4. The CDR3 has 12 amino acids. CDR3 amino acids: CASNRQGQPQHF. The CDR3 DNA follows: TGTGCCAGCAATAGACAGGGCCAGCCCCAGCATTTT.

The rearrangement joins TRBV18 to TRBJ2-1; 7 nucleotides align to TRBD2. Trimming removed 2 bases from V and 2 bases from J; junction bases left unmatched: 6. Per germline, CDR1 KGHSH and CDR2 LQKENI. This CDR3 contains 16 residues. In nucleotides, the CDR3 is TGTGCCAGCTCACCATCCCTAGCGGAGACCTACAATGAGCAGTTCTTC. It is translated as CASSPSLAETYNEQFF.

The chain recombines TRBV6-2 or TRBV6-3 with TRBJ2-7; 8 bases are shared with TRBD2. Trimming cost V 5 bases and J 5 bases; bases outside gene matches: 8. Germline CDR1 is MNHEY and CDR2 is SVGEGT. The CDR3 consists of 14 residues. The CDR3 reads CASSTGLVIHEQYF. The CDR3, as DNA: TGTGCCAGCAGTACGGGACTAGTTATCCACGAGCAGTACTTC.

This clone has just one count. The chain joins TRBV30 to TRBJ1-2; 8 positions agree with TRBD1. The CDR3 contains 14 residues. Germline CDR1 GTSNPN, CDR2 SVGIG (reference sequence). V shed 3 bases, J shed 4 bases, and the junction held 7 bases outside the gene matches. CDR3 nucleotide sequence: TGTGCCTGGAGCCCTGGGACAGGAACCTATGGCTACACCTTC. Its protein is CAWSPGTGTYGYTF. The full variable domain, with the rest looked up from reference TRBV30 and TRBJ1-2, is SQTIHQWPATLVQPVGSPLSLECTVEGTSNPNLYWYRQAAGRGLQLLFYSVGIGQISSEVPQNLSASRPQDRQFILSSKKLLLSDSGFYLCAWSPGTGTYGYTFGSGTRLTVV.

The V call is TRBV7-2, the J call TRBJ1-3, with 10 bases fitting TRBD1. CDR3 size: 13 residues. J was trimmed by 8 bases and V by 5 bases; bases with no gene match: 3. Germline assignment: CDR1 SGHTA and CDR2 FQGNSA. In nucleotides, the CDR3 is TGTGCCAGCAGCAAGGACAGGGGGTACACCATATATTTT. Translating gives CASSKDRGYTIYF.

The V call is TRBV6-6, the J call TRBJ2-7, with a tentative D call TRBD1 (6 bases). CDR1 and CDR2 from the germline V gene are MNHNY and SVGAGI (reference sequence). Trimming left V 7 bases short and J 0 bases short, with 16 bases between. This CDR3 has 15 residues. The CDR3 sequence is CASTRYRESSYEQYF. Written as DNA, the CDR3 is TGTGCCAGCACTAGATACAGGGAGAGCTCCTACGAGCAGTACTTC.